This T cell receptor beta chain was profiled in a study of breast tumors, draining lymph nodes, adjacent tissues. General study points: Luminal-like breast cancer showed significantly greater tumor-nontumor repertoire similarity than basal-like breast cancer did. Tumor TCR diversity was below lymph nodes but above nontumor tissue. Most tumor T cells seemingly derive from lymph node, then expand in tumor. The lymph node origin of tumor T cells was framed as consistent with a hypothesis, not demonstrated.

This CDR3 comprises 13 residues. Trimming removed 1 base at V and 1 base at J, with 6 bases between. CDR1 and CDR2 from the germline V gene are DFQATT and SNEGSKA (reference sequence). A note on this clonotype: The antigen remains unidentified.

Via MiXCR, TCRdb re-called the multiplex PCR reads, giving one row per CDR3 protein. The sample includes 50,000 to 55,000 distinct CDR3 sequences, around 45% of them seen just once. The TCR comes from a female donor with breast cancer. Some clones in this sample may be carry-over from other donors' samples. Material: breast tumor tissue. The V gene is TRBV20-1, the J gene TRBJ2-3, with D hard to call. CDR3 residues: CSARATGTDTQYF. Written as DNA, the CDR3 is TGCAGTGCTAGAGCGACTGGCACAGATACGCAGTATTTT.